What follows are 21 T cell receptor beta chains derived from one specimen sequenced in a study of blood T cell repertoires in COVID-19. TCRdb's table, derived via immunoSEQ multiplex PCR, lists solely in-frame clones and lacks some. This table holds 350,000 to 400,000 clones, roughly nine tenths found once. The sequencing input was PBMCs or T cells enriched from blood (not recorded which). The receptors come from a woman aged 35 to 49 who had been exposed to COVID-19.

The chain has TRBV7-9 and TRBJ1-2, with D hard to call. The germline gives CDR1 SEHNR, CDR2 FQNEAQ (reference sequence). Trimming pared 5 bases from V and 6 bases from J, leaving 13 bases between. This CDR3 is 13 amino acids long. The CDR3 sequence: CASSETGINGYTF. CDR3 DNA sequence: TGTGCCAGCAGCGAGACGGGGATAAATGGCTACACCTTC.

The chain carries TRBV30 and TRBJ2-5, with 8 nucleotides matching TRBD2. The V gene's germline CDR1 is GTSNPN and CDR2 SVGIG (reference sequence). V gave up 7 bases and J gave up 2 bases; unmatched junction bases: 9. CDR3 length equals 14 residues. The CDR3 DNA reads TGTGCCTCGGATGGGGCGGGGGGACAAGAGACCCAGTACTTC. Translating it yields CASDGAGGQETQYF.

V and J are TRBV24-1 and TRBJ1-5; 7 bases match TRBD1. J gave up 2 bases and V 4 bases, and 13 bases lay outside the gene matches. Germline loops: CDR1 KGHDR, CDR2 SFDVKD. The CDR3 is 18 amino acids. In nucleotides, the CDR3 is TGTGCCACCAGTGACTCGGGACAGACTACTATGTGCAATCAGCCCCAGCATTTT. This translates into CATSDSGQTTMCNQPQHF.

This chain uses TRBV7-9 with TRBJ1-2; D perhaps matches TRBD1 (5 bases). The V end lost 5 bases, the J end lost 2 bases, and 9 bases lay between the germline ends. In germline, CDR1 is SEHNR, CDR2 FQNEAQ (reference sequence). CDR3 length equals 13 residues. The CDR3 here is CASSPQENYGYTF. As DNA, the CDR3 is TGTGCCAGCAGCCCACAGGAAAACTATGGCTACACCTTC.

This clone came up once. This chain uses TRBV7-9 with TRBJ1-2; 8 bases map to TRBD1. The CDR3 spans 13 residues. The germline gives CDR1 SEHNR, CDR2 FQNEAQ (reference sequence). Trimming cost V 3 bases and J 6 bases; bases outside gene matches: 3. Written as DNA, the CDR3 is TGTGCCAGCAGCTTGACAGGGGCGGATGGCTACACCTTC. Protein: CASSLTGADGYTF.

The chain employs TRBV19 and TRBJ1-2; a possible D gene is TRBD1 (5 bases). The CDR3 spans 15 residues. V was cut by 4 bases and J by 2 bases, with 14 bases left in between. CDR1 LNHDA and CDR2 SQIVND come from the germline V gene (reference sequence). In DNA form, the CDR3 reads TGTGCCAGTAGTACCTACCAGGGCTCAAACTATGGCTACACCTTC. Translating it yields CASSTYQGSNYGYTF.

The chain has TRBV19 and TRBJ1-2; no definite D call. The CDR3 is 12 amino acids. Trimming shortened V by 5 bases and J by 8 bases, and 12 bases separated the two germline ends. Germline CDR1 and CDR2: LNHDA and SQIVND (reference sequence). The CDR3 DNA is TGTGCCAGTAGTCCCGGGGAAAGAGGCTACACCTTC. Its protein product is CASSPGERGYTF.

The CDR3 DNA follows: TGTGCCAGCAGCTTTTCGGCGTTACCGAGGGATGAGCAGTTCTTC. As protein: CASSFSALPRDEQFF. This chain uses TRBV7-9 with TRBJ2-1; D perhaps matches TRBD2 (5 bases). Germline values: CDR1 SEHNR, CDR2 FQNEAQ (reference sequence). This CDR3 has 15 residues. The germline V and J ends were trimmed by 3 bases and 8 bases, with 17 bases remaining between them.

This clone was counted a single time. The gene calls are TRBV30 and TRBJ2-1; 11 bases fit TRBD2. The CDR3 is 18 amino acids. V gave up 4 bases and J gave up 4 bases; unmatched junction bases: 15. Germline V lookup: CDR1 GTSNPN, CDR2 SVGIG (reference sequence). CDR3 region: CAWIQAPGLADLYNEQFF. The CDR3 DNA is TGTGCCTGGATCCAAGCACCGGGACTAGCGGACCTTTACAATGAGCAGTTCTTC.

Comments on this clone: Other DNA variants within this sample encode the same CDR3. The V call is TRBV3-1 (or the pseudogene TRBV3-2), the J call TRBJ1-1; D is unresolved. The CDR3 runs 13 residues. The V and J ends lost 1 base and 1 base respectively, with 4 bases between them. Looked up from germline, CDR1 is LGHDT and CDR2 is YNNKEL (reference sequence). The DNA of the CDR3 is TGTGCCAGCAGCCAAGTCAGGAACACTGAAGCTTTCTTT. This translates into CASSQVRNTEAFF.

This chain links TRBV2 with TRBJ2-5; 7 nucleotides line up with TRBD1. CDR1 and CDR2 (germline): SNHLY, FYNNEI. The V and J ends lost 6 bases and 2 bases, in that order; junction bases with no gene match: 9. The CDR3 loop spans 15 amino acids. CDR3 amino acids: CASSDLDRNQETQYF. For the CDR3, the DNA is TGTGCCAGCAGCGACCTGGACAGGAATCAAGAGACCCAGTACTTC.

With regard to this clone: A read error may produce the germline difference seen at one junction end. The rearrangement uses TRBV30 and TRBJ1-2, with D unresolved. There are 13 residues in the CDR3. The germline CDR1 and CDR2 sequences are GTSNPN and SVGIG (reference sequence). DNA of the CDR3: TGTGCCCGGAGTGTAACGGAGAACTATGGCTACACCTTC. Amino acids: CARSVTENYGYTF.

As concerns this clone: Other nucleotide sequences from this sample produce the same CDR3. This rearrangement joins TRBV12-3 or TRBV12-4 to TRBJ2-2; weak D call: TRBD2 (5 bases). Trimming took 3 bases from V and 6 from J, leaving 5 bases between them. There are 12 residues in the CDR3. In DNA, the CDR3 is TGTGCCAGCAGTTTGAGGGCCGGGGAGCTGTTTTTT. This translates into CASSLRAGELFF.

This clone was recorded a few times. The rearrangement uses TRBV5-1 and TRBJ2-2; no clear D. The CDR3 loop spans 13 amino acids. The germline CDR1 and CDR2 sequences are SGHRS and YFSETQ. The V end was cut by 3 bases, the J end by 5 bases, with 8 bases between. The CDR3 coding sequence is TGCGCCAGCAGCTACGGGTGGACCGGGGAGCTGTTTTTT. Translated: CASSYGWTGELFF.

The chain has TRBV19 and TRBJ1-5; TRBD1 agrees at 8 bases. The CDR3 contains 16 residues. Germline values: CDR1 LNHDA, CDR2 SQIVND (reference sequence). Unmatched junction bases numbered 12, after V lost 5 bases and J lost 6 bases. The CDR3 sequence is CASSHHVGTGGQPQHF. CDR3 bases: TGTGCCAGTAGTCACCACGTCGGGACAGGCGGTCAGCCCCAGCATTTT.

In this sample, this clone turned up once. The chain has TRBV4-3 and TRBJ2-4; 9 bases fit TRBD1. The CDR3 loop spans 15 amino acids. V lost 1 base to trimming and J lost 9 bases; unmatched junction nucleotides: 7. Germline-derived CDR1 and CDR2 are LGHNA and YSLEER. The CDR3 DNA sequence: TGCGCCAGCAGCCAAGGGTCGGACAGGGGAGGCATTCAGTACTTC. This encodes CASSQGSDRGGIQYF.

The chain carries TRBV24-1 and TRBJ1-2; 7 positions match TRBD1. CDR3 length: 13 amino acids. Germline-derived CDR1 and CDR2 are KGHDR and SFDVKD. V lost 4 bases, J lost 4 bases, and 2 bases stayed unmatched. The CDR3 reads CATSDRDSYGYTF. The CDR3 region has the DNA TGTGCCACCAGTGACCGGGACAGCTATGGCTACACCTTC.

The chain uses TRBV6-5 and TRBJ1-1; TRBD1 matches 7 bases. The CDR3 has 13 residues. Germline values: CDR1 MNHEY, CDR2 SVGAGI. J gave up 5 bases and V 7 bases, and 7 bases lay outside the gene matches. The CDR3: CASNLQGRTEAFF. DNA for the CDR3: TGTGCCAGCAATTTACAGGGGAGAACTGAAGCTTTCTTT.

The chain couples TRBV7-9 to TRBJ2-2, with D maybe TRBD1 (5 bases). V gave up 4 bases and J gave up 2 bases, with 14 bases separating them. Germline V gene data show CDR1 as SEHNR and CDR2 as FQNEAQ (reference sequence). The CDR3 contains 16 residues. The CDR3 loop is CASSSPSRGNTGELFF. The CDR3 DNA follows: TGTGCCAGCAGCTCCCCCTCTAGGGGAAACACCGGGGAGCTGTTTTTT.

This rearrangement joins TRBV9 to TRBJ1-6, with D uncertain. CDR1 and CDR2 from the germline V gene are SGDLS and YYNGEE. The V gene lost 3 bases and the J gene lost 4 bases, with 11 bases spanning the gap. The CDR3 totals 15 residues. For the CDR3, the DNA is TGTGCCAGCAGCGGGAGTTCCAATTATAATTCACCCCTCCACTTT. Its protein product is CASSGSSNYNSPLHF.

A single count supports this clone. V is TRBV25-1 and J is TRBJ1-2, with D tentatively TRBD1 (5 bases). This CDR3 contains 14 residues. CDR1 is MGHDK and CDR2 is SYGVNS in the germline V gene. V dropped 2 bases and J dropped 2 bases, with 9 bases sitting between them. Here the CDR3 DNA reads TGTGCCAGCAGTGAAATGGGGGGAAACTATGGCTACACCTTC. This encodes CASSEMGGNYGYTF.